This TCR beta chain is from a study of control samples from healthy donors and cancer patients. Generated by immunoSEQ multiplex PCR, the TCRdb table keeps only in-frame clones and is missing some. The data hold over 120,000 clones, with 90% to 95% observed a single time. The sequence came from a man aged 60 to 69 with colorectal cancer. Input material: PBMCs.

The CDR3 reads CASSQDSSGNTIYF. CDR3 coding DNA: TGTGCCAGCTCTCAAGACAGCTCTGGAAACACCATATATTTT. The chain is built from TRBV18 and TRBJ1-3, with D possibly matching TRBD1 (5 bases). The germline V gene encodes CDR1 KGHSH and CDR2 LQKENI. Trimming pared 6 bases from V and 0 bases from J, leaving 9 bases between. The CDR3 is 14 amino acids.